These 2 T cell receptor beta chains originate from one sample sequenced in a study of CD8 T cells in Susac syndrome. Random hexamers were used to reverse transcribe an amount of about 0.45 to 1 ug RNA. TCRdb recomputed calls from the immunoSEQ multiplex PCR reads with MiXCR, one row per CDR3 protein. The data show some 150,000 distinct CDR3 sequences, approximately 94% seen once. Sequencing input: CD8+ T cells from PBMCs. These receptors all stem from a human donor with multiple sclerosis.

V and J are TRBV5-8 and TRBJ1-1; D gene uncertain. CDR1 and CDR2 (germline): SGHTS, YDEGEE. Trimming took 5 bases from V and 2 from J, leaving 13 bases between them. This CDR3 has 14 amino acids. The CDR3 here is CASSHGSANTEAFF. In DNA form, the CDR3 reads TGTGCCAGCAGTCATGGATCAGCAAACACTGAAGCTTTCTTT. The full variable domain, in which reference TRBV5-8 and TRBJ1-1 provide the parts outside the CDR3, is EAGVTQSPTHLIKTRGQQATLRCSPISGHTSVYWYQQALGLGLQFLLWYDEGEERNRGNFPPRFSGRQFPNYSSELNVNALELEDSALYLCASSHGSANTEAFFGQGTRLTVV.

This chain links TRBV27 with TRBJ1-6; 10 nucleotides align to TRBD1. The CDR3 loop spans 14 amino acids. Trimming at V came to 6 bases and at J to 10 bases, leaving 6 bases not matched to a gene. The germline gives CDR1 MNHEY, CDR2 SMNVEV (reference sequence). The CDR3: CASRLTGGGSPLHF. The CDR3 bases are TGTGCCAGCAGATTGACAGGGGGCGGGTCACCCCTCCACTTT.